The entry below describes one TCR beta chain. Its antigen is not identified. TCRdb re-analysed the 5' RACE reads in MiXCR, keeping a single row per CDR3 protein. In the table there are about 660,000 distinct CDR3 sequences, 8.5% to 9% of which are singletons. This specimen comes from a study of identical twins. The CDR3 spans 17 residues. Germline loops: CDR1 DFQATT, CDR2 SNEGSKA (reference sequence). The ends lost 3 bases at V and 1 base at J; junction bases unmatched: 8. The study's findings and limits: Insertions were fewer in abundant cord blood beta clonotypes, whereas memory repertoires showed none of this pattern.

The same data also contributed to another study, on yellow fever vaccine responses in identical twins.

The clonotype comes from a woman between 18 and 29 years old in good health. The chain has TRBV20-1 and TRBJ2-3; 12 nucleotides match TRBD2. Material: PBMCs. The CDR3 protein is CSASSAWTSGGTDTQYF. In DNA, the CDR3 is TGCAGTGCTAGCTCCGCCTGGACTAGCGGGGGCACAGATACGCAGTATTTT.